Listed below are T cell receptor beta chains from one sample, sequenced in a study of blood T cell repertoires in COVID-19. Here immunoSEQ multiplex PCR was the method, and the copy in TCRdb shows in-frame clones only, minus some. This repertoire shows roughly 120,000 clones, about 88% found once; its top ten account for almost 8.5%. Material for sequencing was peripheral blood. These receptor sequences come from a woman between 65 and 79 years old who had recovered from COVID-19. CDR3s include the opening cysteine and the closing phenylalanine or tryptophan. Each record gives: J gene, V gene, clone size, D gene, CDR3 protein, CDR3 DNA. A D gene is named only where the DNA matches it firmly. Size values are once, few and many counts, or a class for expanded clones, and some rows have none.

>TRBJ2-7|TRBV5-4|NA|TRBD2
CASSSSSTSGPYEQYF
TGTGCCAGCAGCTCTTCCAGTACTAGCGGTCCCTACGAGCAGTACTTC
>TRBJ2-1|TRBV19|NA|TRBD2
CASLLRGGAGDNEQFF
TGTGCCAGTCTTCTCAGGGGAGGAGCGGGAGACAATGAGCAGTTCTTC
>TRBJ2-3|TRBV7-9|NA|NA
CASSFTREDTDTQYF
TGTGCCAGCAGCTTTACTAGGGAAGACACAGATACGCAGTATTTT
>TRBJ2-7|TRBV6-1|NA|TRBD1
CASSEAPPGQGWGEQYF
TGTGCCAGCAGTGAAGCGCCCCCGGGACAGGGCTGGGGCGAGCAGTACTTC
>TRBJ2-1|TRBV11-2|NA|NA
CASSLGGVGRQFF
TGTGCCAGCAGTCTTGGGGGCGTAGGTCGGCAGTTCTTC
>TRBJ2-3|TRBV4-1|few|TRBD2
CASSQGLAGISTDTQYF
TGCGCCAGCAGCCAAGGACTAGCGGGTATTAGCACAGATACGCAGTATTTT
>TRBJ1-4|TRBV28|NA|NA
CASTLWGVEKLFF
TGTGCCAGCACCCTGTGGGGGGTGGAAAAACTGTTTTTT
>TRBJ2-3|TRBV5-1|NA|TRBD2
CASSLQAGGFTDTQYF
TGCGCCAGCAGCTTGCAAGCGGGGGGGTTCACAGATACGCAGTATTTT
>TRBJ1-5|TRBV19|NA|NA
CASSIVGGNNQPQHF
TGTGCCAGTAGTATAGTGGGAGGGAACAATCAGCCCCAGCATTTT
>TRBJ2-2|TRBV6-2/TRBV6-3|NA|NA
CASSYSHEGGELFF
TGTGCCAGCAGTTACTCCCATGAGGGCGGGGAGCTGTTTTTT
>TRBJ1-2|TRBV24-1|NA|TRBD1
CATSESDRGSGGYTF
TGTGCCACCAGTGAATCCGACAGGGGATCGGGCGGCTACACCTTC
>TRBJ2-1|TRBV12-3/TRBV12-4|NA|NA
CASSLRGNEQFF
TGTGCCAGCAGTTTACGGGGGAATGAGCAGTTCTTC
>TRBJ1-5|TRBV2|few|NA
CASSEARGFWQPQHF
TGTGCCAGCAGTGAAGCGCGAGGGTTCTGGCAGCCCCAGCATTTT